The 25 T cell receptor beta chains below all came from one sample that was sequenced in a study of human T cells and chemical hapten exposure. Noted time point: healthy volunteer bleed at 2 weeks. Someone pulled total RNA out of unfractionated whole blood. TCRdb fed the RACE reads into MiXCR, producing one record per CDR3 protein. Of 130,000 or so distinct CDR3 sequences listed, about 9% are singletons. The sample was whole blood. These receptors were taken from a male donor in good health. Some clones in this sample may be carry-over from other donors' samples.

This clonotype was recorded at least ten times. This rearrangement joins TRBV2 to TRBJ1-5; D is perhaps TRBD1 (5 bases). This CDR3 spans 18 amino acids. Trimming took 4 bases from V and 0 from J, leaving 19 bases between them. Germline CDR1 and CDR2: SNHLY and FYNNEI. CDR3: CASSVSEDKPNSNQPQHF. CDR3 sequence (DNA): TGTGCCAGCAGTGTTTCAGAGGACAAACCTAATAGCAATCAGCCCCAGCATTTT.

This clonotype occurred many times. The chain is built from TRBV4-1 and TRBJ2-2; 9 bases align to TRBD2. CDR1 and CDR2 (germline): MGHRA, YSYEKL. The CDR3 runs to 19 residues. Trimming removed 4 bases from V and 2 bases from J; junction bases left unmatched: 14. CDR3 protein: CASSRVGGSGSLNTGELFF. CDR3 nucleotides: TGCGCCAGCAGCCGGGTAGGAGGTAGCGGGAGTTTAAACACCGGGGAGCTGTTTTTT.

The chain is built from TRBV11-2 and TRBJ2-7; D perhaps matches TRBD1 (5 bases). V dropped 2 bases and J dropped 5 bases, with 10 bases sitting between them. From germline, CDR1 is SGHAT and CDR2 FQNNGV. This CDR3 region has 13 residues. CDR3 loop: CASSLIGQNEQYF. CDR3 in DNA: TGTGCCAGCAGCTTAATTGGACAAAACGAGCAGTACTTC.

This clonotype has a handful of counts. The chain couples TRBV12-3 or TRBV12-4 to TRBJ2-1; D call uncertain. V was cut by 2 bases and J by 15 bases, with 11 bases left in between. The CDR3 has 11 amino acids. Here the CDR3 reads CASSLPTVAFF. CDR3 sequence (DNA): TGTGCCAGCAGTTTACCCACCGTTGCGTTCTTC.

There are many counts of this clonotype. V is TRBV10-3 and J is TRBJ2-3; no clear D. CDR3 length: 11 amino acids. Trimming took 10 bases from V and 6 from J, leaving 11 bases between them. CDR1 ENHRY and CDR2 SYGVKD come from the germline V gene. CDR3 nucleotides: TGTGCCACCCTAAGGCTGGATACGCAGTATTTT. It yields the protein CATLRLDTQYF.

The chain couples TRBV5-1 to TRBJ2-3, with D unresolved. CDR3 size: 15 residues. Germline V gene lookup returns CDR1 SGHRS and CDR2 YFSETQ. V was cut by 0 bases and J by 4 bases, with 12 bases left in between. The DNA of the CDR3 is TGCGCCAGCAGCTTGGCGGTCATTTTGGCAGATACGCAGTATTTT. The encoded protein is CASSLAVILADTQYF. Full variable domain (rest looked up from reference TRBV5-1 and TRBJ2-3): KAGVTQTPRYLIKTRGQQVTLSCSPISGHRSVSWYQQTPGQGLQFLFEYFSETQRNKGNFPGRFSGRQFSNSRSEMNVSTLELGDSALYLCASSLAVILADTQYFGPGTRLTVL.

This clonotype came up a few times. The rearrangement uses TRBV11-2 and TRBJ2-1; 12 bases line up with TRBD2. This CDR3 has 13 residues. Looked up from germline, CDR1 is SGHAT and CDR2 is FQNNGV. The J segment lost 16 bases and the V segment lost 2 bases, leaving 6 bases of the junction unmatched. For the CDR3, the DNA is TGTGCCAGCAGCTTACCCTCTAGCGGGAGGGCTTTCTTC. Translated: CASSLPSSGRAFF.

This clonotype was counted at least ten times. V usage is TRBV5-6 and J usage is TRBJ2-1, with 13 bases lining up with TRBD2. CDR1 and CDR2 from the germline V gene are SGHDT and YYEEEE. Trimming cost V 2 bases and J 8 bases; bases outside gene matches: 1. This CDR3 contains 14 residues. The CDR3 protein is CASSLGLAGDEQFF. The CDR3 region has the DNA TGTGCCAGCAGCTTAGGACTAGCGGGAGATGAGCAGTTCTTC.

This clonotype was counted a few times. The chain couples TRBV19 to TRBJ2-1; 9 bases match TRBD1. The CDR3 is 14 amino acids. With V trimmed by 6 bases and J by 4 bases, 4 bases remained unmatched. CDR1 LNHDA and CDR2 SQIVND come from the germline V gene (reference sequence). The CDR3 loop reads CASRRQGEYNEQFF. The CDR3 nucleotides are TGTGCCAGTAGGAGACAGGGGGAGTACAATGAGCAGTTCTTC.

The table lists this clonotype with many counts. The chain uses TRBV19 and TRBJ2-1; TRBD2 agrees at 12 bases. The CDR3 is 14 amino acids. J lost 7 bases, V lost 6 bases, and 4 bases had no gene match. Germline assignment: CDR1 LNHDA and CDR2 SQIVND (reference sequence). CDR3 bases: TGTGCCAGTAGCAGAGGACTAGCGGGGAATGAGCAGTTCTTC. This codes for CASSRGLAGNEQFF.

The V call is TRBV27, the J call TRBJ2-7; D is unclear. The CDR3 spans 13 residues. Looked up from germline, CDR1 is MNHEY and CDR2 is SMNVEV (reference sequence). V lost 5 bases to trimming and J lost 3 bases, with 11 bases between them. CDR3 region: CASSRVDGYEQYF. In nucleotides, the CDR3 is TGTGCCAGCAGTCGCGTCGACGGCTACGAGCAGTACTTC.

This clonotype was seen many times. The V call is TRBV20-1, the J call TRBJ2-3; D call uncertain. Per germline, CDR1 DFQATT and CDR2 SNEGSKA (reference sequence). The CDR3 has 16 residues. V was clipped by 6 bases and J by 4 bases, with 23 bases between them. The CDR3 bases are TGCAGTGCCCCCCGGCTGGAAAGCGTAATCGCAGATACGCAGTATTTT. As protein: CSAPRLESVIADTQYF.

This chain links TRBV5-1 with TRBJ1-2; possible D gene TRBD1, 6 bases. The V end lost 5 bases, the J end lost 6 bases, and 14 bases lay between the germline ends. The CDR3 covers 13 residues. From germline, CDR1 is SGHRS and CDR2 YFSETQ. The CDR3 sequence is CASRPDRNDGYTF. CDR3 nucleotide sequence: TGCGCCAGCAGGCCTGACAGGAACGATGGCTACACCTTC.

J is TRBJ1-1 and V is TRBV19; 8 bases agree with TRBD1. CDR3 length: 15 residues. Trimming removed 6 bases from V and 2 bases from J; junction bases left unmatched: 8. In germline, CDR1 is LNHDA, CDR2 SQIVND (reference sequence). CDR3 protein: CASRGDRGTNTEAFF. The CDR3 DNA reads as TGTGCCAGTAGGGGCGACAGGGGAACAAACACTGAAGCTTTCTTT.

The chain carries TRBV28 and TRBJ1-4; D possibly corresponds to TRBD1 (5 bases). Germline V gene data show CDR1 as MDHEN and CDR2 as SYDVKM. V was clipped by 5 bases and J by 8 bases, with 18 bases between them. The CDR3 runs 15 residues. The CDR3 bases are TGTGCCAGCAGTCCCGCCGGGGCAGAAGTCGAAAAACTGTTTTTT. Translation gives CASSPAGAEVEKLFF. Variable domain in full (rest from reference TRBV28 and TRBJ1-4): DVKVTQSSRYLVKRTGEKVFLECVQDMDHENMFWYRQDPGLGLRLIYFSYDVKMKEKGDIPEGYSVSREKKERFSLILESASTNQTSMYLCASSPAGAEVEKLFFGSGTQLSVL.

Here the CDR3 DNA reads TGTGCCATCAGCCAGCTGAACACTGAAGCTTTCTTT. Protein product: CAISQLNTEAFF. This sequence joins TRBV10-3 and TRBJ1-1; no reliable D call. V was trimmed by 6 bases and J by 0 bases, leaving 5 bases between them. The CDR3 totals 12 residues. Germline-derived CDR1 and CDR2 are ENHRY and SYGVKD.

The V gene is TRBV12-3 or TRBV12-4, the J gene TRBJ2-2; D gene uncertain. V gave up 6 bases and J gave up 7 bases, with 18 bases separating them. This CDR3 spans 15 amino acids. CDR3 region: CASRVSLNLIGELFF. In DNA form, the CDR3 reads TGTGCCAGCAGAGTTTCCCTTAACTTAATCGGGGAGCTGTTTTTT.

Only a few counts were recorded for this clonotype. The chain has TRBV7-9 and TRBJ2-2, with 7 nucleotides matching TRBD1. Germline V gene lookup returns CDR1 SEHNR and CDR2 FQNEAQ (reference sequence). Trimming took 1 base from V and 3 from J; bases not matched to a gene: 5. The CDR3 totals 16 residues. This CDR3 reads CASSLVGQGDTGELFF. DNA for the CDR3: TGTGCCAGCAGCTTAGTCGGTCAGGGGGACACCGGGGAGCTGTTTTTT. The complete variable domain, with remaining parts taken from reference TRBV7-9 and TRBJ2-2, reads DTGVSQNPRHKITKRGQNVTFRCDPISEHNRLYWYRQTLGQGPEFLTYFQNEAQLEKSRLLSDRFSAERPKGSFSTLEIQRTEQGDSAMYLCASSLVGQGDTGELFFGEGSRLTVL.

DNA of the CDR3: TGCAGCGTTGAAGGGACAGGGATACACAATGAGCAGTTCTTC. The encoded protein is CSVEGTGIHNEQFF. This sequence joins TRBV29-1 and TRBJ2-1; TRBD1 agrees at 8 bases. The germline CDR1 and CDR2 sequences are SQVTM and ANQGSEA. The CDR3 totals 14 residues. Germline trimming cut 1 base from V and 5 bases from J; bases unmatched to any gene: 4.

The V call is TRBV20-1, the J call TRBJ1-1, with D hard to call. V dropped 2 bases and J dropped 0 bases, with 10 bases sitting between them. The CDR3 is made up of 14 amino acids. CDR1 DFQATT and CDR2 SNEGSKA come from the germline V gene (reference sequence). The chain's CDR3 is CSARTALMNTEAFF. The CDR3 bases are TGCAGTGCTAGAACGGCTCTTATGAACACTGAAGCTTTCTTT.

CDR3 in amino acids: CASSSRDTSYNEQFF. CDR3 DNA: TGCGCCAGCAGCTCGCGGGATACTTCCTACAATGAGCAGTTCTTC. The chain is built from TRBV5-1 and TRBJ2-1; D is possibly TRBD2 (6 bases). Trimming removed 3 bases from V and 1 base from J, with 11 bases in between. The CDR3 is 15 amino acids. Germline-derived CDR1 and CDR2 are SGHRS and YFSETQ.

This clonotype was counted only a few times. This rearrangement joins TRBV7-9 to TRBJ1-2; D is unclear. Trimming cost V 0 bases and J 4 bases, with 18 bases left between them. Germline V lookup: CDR1 SEHNR, CDR2 FQNEAQ (reference sequence). The CDR3 is 17 amino acids. CDR3 nucleotide sequence: TGTGCCAGCAGCTTAGCGAGCCAGGTTGTTAAAAGCTATGGCTACACCTTC. Amino acid sequence: CASSLASQVVKSYGYTF.

Many counts were recorded for this clonotype. The gene calls are TRBV5-1 and TRBJ2-4, with D possibly TRBD1 on 5 matching bases. The V end was cut by 4 bases, the J end by 5 bases, with 10 bases between. The CDR3 is 13 residues long. CDR1 and CDR2 (germline): SGHRS, YFSETQ. CDR3 residues: CASSPSRENIQYF. CDR3 in DNA: TGCGCCAGCAGCCCGAGCAGGGAAAACATTCAGTACTTC.

This clonotype was observed a few times. The rearrangement links TRBV20-1 to TRBJ1-5, with a tentative D call TRBD1 (5 bases). The germline V gene has CDR1 DFQATT and CDR2 SNEGSKA (reference sequence). The length of the CDR3 is 15 residues. V was pared by 1 base and J by 0 bases, with 10 bases between. CDR3 amino acids: CSARVRDYSNQPQHF. The CDR3 DNA reads as TGCAGTGCTAGAGTGCGGGACTATAGCAATCAGCCCCAGCATTTT.

This clonotype has ten or more counts. V usage is TRBV7-2 and J usage is TRBJ1-5; tentatively, D is TRBD1 (5 bases). V was clipped by 5 bases and J by 6 bases, with 14 bases between them. CDR1 is SGHTA, CDR2 FQGNSA, per germline. This CDR3 is built from 14 residues. The DNA for the CDR3 is TGTGCCAGCAGCGAACGGGGGAATATTCAGCCCCAGCATTTT. Translating gives CASSERGNIQPQHF. Drawing the rest from reference TRBV7-2 and TRBJ1-5, the complete variable domain is GAGVSQSPSNKVTEKGKDVELRCDPISGHTALYWYRQSLGQGLEFLIYFQGNSAPDKSGLPSDRFSAERTGGSVSTLTIQRTQQEDSAVYLCASSERGNIQPQHFGDGTRLSIL.